The rows below give T cell receptor beta chains drawn from one sample of a study of human T cells and chemical hapten exposure. MiXCR, applied by TCRdb to the RACE reads, yields one record per CDR3 protein. The sample carries approximately 89,000 distinct CDR3 sequences, roughly 10% recorded once. The material sequenced was whole blood, taken in connection with sensitization to the hapten diphenylcyclopropenone (DPC). The source is a woman aged 25 to 39 with alopecia areata. Some clones in this sample may be carry-over from other donors' samples. Each CDR3 is given with its conserved first and last residue. D genes are given only for firm matches. Size is stated for part of the rows, as once, few or many counts, or as a class when the clone is expanded.

>-|TRBV30|TRBJ2-5|-
CAWRKGSETQYF
TGTGCCTGGAGGAAAGGTAGCGAGACCCAGTACTTC
>many|TRBV12-3/TRBV12-4|TRBJ2-7|TRBD2
CASSASLAGYEQYF
TGTGCCAGCAGTGCATCTCTAGCGGGATACGAGCAGTACTTC
>many|TRBV4-2|TRBJ2-2|-
CASSPTLGGGTGELFF
TGTGCCAGCAGTCCTACCCTAGGGGGGGGCACCGGGGAGCTGTTTTTT
>few|TRBV10-3|TRBJ2-1|TRBD1
CATGTGANNEQFF
TGTGCCACCGGGACAGGGGCGAACAATGAGCAGTTCTTC
>many|TRBV14|TRBJ1-2|-
CASSLVRQYGYTF
TGTGCCAGCAGCCTGGTCAGACAATATGGCTACACCTTC
>many|TRBV28|TRBJ2-6|TRBD1
CASSYWTGGSGANVLTF
TGTGCCAGCAGTTACTGGACAGGGGGGTCTGGGGCCAACGTCCTGACTTTC
>few|TRBV27|TRBJ2-6|-
CASTPGGTGSGANVLTF
TGTGCCAGCACCCCGGGGGGGACAGGCTCTGGGGCCAACGTCCTGACTTTC
>-|TRBV7-6|TRBJ2-5|TRBD2
CASSRRTSSQETQYF
TGTGCCAGCAGCAGACGGACTAGCAGCCAAGAGACCCAGTACTTC
>few|TRBV10-3|TRBJ2-7|TRBD1
CAISGGRQGGSYEQYF
TGTGCCATCAGTGGTGGAAGACAGGGTGGATCCTACGAGCAGTACTTC
>few|TRBV6-5|TRBJ1-2|-
CASSFGRRDDGYTF
TGTGCCAGCAGTTTTGGCAGGAGGGATGATGGCTACACCTTC
>few|TRBV28|TRBJ1-2|-
CASSLGTYGYTF
TGTGCCAGCAGTTTAGGTACCTATGGCTACACCTTC
>many|TRBV19|TRBJ2-2|-
CASSIARESGELFF
TGTGCCAGTAGTATAGCCAGGGAATCCGGGGAGCTGTTTTTT
>few|TRBV12-3/TRBV12-4|TRBJ2-7|TRBD1
CASSLQGTYYEQYF
TGTGCCAGCAGTCTACAGGGGACATACTACGAGCAGTACTTC
>few|TRBV6-1|TRBJ2-6|-
CASSEDGGSGANVLTF
TGTGCCAGCAGTGAAGATGGGGGCTCTGGGGCCAACGTCCTGACTTTC
>many|TRBV12-3/TRBV12-4|TRBJ1-5|-
CASSLSQGGNQPQHF
TGTGCCAGCAGTTTGTCACAGGGAGGCAATCAGCCCCAGCATTTT
>many|TRBV27|TRBJ1-6|TRBD1
CASSLTGQGVYNSPLHF
TGTGCCAGCAGTTTAACCGGACAGGGGGTCTATAATTCACCCCTCCACTTT
>many|TRBV5-1|TRBJ2-3|TRBD2
CASSLPQLAGVTDTQYF
TGCGCCAGCAGCTTACCCCAACTAGCGGGAGTCACAGATACGCAGTATTTT
>many|TRBV29-1|TRBJ2-3|-
CSVDGGPNTDTQYF
TGCAGCGTTGACGGGGGCCCAAACACAGATACGCAGTATTTT
>many|TRBV29-1|TRBJ2-1|-
CSVGTGNEQFF
TGCAGCGTCGGAACCGGCAATGAGCAGTTCTTC
>-|TRBV20-1|TRBJ1-3|-
CSARVPGQSPPFSGNTIYF
TGCAGTGCTCGAGTACCAGGACAGAGTCCTCCTTTCTCTGGAAACACCATATATTTT
>-|TRBV7-2|TRBJ2-2|-
CASRRTGRAGELFF
TGTGCCAGCAGGAGGACAGGGAGGGCCGGGGAGCTGTTTTTT
>many|TRBV29-1|TRBJ1-1|-
CSVEPPGVNTEAFF
TGCAGCGTTGAACCTCCGGGAGTGAACACTGAAGCTTTCTTT
>-|TRBV4-2|TRBJ2-1|-
CASSQDRRQMLINEQFF
TGTGCCAGCAGCCAAGACCGGCGCCAGATGTTAATCAATGAGCAGTTCTTC
>-|TRBV7-2|TRBJ2-6|-
CASSLVSGANVLTF
TGTGCCAGCAGCTTGGTCTCTGGGGCCAACGTCCTGACTTTC
>many|TRBV18|TRBJ1-5|TRBD1
CASSPFQGGEQPQHF
TGTGCCAGCTCACCATTTCAGGGGGGCGAGCAGCCCCAGCATTTT
>many|TRBV9|TRBJ1-2|-
CASSAEHYGYTF
TGTGCCAGCAGCGCCGAGCACTATGGCTACACCTTC
>-|TRBV29-1|TRBJ2-1|-
CSVGYYNEQFF
TGCAGCGTGGGATACTACAATGAGCAGTTCTTC
>-|TRBV5-1|TRBJ2-1|-
CASSPTGTLGDEQFF
TGCGCCAGCAGCCCGACCGGGACTTTGGGCGATGAGCAGTTCTTC
>many|TRBV12-3/TRBV12-4|TRBJ2-7|-
CASSLVGSGSYEQYF
TGTGCCAGCAGTTTAGTTGGTAGCGGCTCCTACGAGCAGTACTTC
>many|TRBV6-1|TRBJ1-1|-
CASKNSRSMNTEAFF
TGTGCCAGCAAGAACTCGAGATCGATGAACACTGAAGCTTTCTTT
>few|TRBV9|TRBJ2-7|-
CASSVGRDNYEQYF
TGTGCCAGCAGCGTAGGGCGGGACAACTACGAGCAGTACTTC
>-|TRBV29-1|TRBJ2-7|TRBD1
CSVEGQGHYEQYF
TGCAGCGTAGAAGGACAGGGCCACTACGAGCAGTACTTC
>few|TRBV7-9|TRBJ1-1|-
CASSMDGLGGTEAFF
TGTGCCAGCAGCATGGACGGCCTTGGCGGCACTGAAGCTTTCTTT
>-|TRBV28|TRBJ2-7|TRBD1
CASRDRYEQYF
TGTGCCAGCAGGGACAGGTACGAGCAGTACTTC
>-|TRBV6-2/TRBV6-3|TRBJ1-1|TRBD1
CASSPTGADTEAFF
TGTGCCAGCAGCCCCACAGGGGCAGACACTGAAGCTTTCTTT
>-|TRBV12-3/TRBV12-4|TRBJ1-2|TRBD1
CASSFGQGQAGYTF
TGTGCCAGCAGTTTCGGACAGGGGCAAGCGGGCTACACCTTC
>many|TRBV20-1|TRBJ2-1|-
CSANEYGLEVTGQFF
TGCAGTGCTAACGAATACGGACTGGAGGTCACCGGGCAGTTCTTC
>-|TRBV2|TRBJ1-5|-
CATSPGMSNQPQHF
TGTGCCACCTCCCCGGGGATGAGCAATCAGCCCCAGCATTTT
>few|TRBV10-1|TRBJ1-1|-
CASSAGRGGMNTEAFF
TGCGCCAGCAGTGCGGGCCGGGGAGGGATGAACACTGAAGCTTTCTTT
>many|TRBV4-3|TRBJ2-6|-
CASSQELGANVLTF
TGCGCCAGCAGCCAAGAACTTGGGGCCAACGTCCTGACTTTC
>many|TRBV7-6|TRBJ1-6|-
CASSLRPTNSPLHF
TGTGCCAGCAGCTTAAGGCCAACGAATTCACCCCTCCACTTT
>-|TRBV20-1|TRBJ2-1|TRBD2
CSAKGLVLAGRYNEQFF
TGCAGTGCGAAGGGGCTGGTACTAGCGGGAAGGTACAATGAGCAGTTCTTC
>many|TRBV5-1|TRBJ2-7|-
CASSPLGGFSYEQYF
TGCGCCAGCAGTCCTCTCGGTGGATTTTCCTACGAGCAGTACTTC
>few|TRBV9|TRBJ2-3|-
CASSGAGAGDTQYF
TGTGCCAGCAGCGGAGCCGGGGCCGGGGATACGCAGTATTTT
>-|TRBV27|TRBJ2-7|-
CASSFHGLGEQYF
TGTGCCAGCAGTTTTCATGGGCTGGGCGAGCAGTACTTC
>few|TRBV7-2|TRBJ1-3|-
CASSFQPGGNTIYF
TGTGCCAGCAGCTTTCAGCCGGGGGGAAACACCATATATTTT
>many|TRBV18|TRBJ2-7|-
CASSPGAYEQYF
TGTGCCAGCTCACCAGGGGCCTACGAGCAGTACTTC
>-|TRBV5-1|TRBJ2-1|-
CASSPRIAPDEQFF
TGCGCCAGCAGCCCCCGAATCGCCCCGGATGAGCAGTTCTTC
>-|TRBV9|TRBJ2-3|TRBD2
CASSGTIDRTDTQYF
TGTGCCAGCAGTGGGACTATCGACCGGACAGATACGCAGTATTTT
>-|TRBV28|TRBJ2-6|-
CASSPLPTSGANVLTF
TGTGCCAGCAGTCCACTACCAACCTCTGGGGCCAACGTCCTGACTTTC
>many|TRBV4-3|TRBJ2-7|TRBD1
CASSQVQGDEQYF
TGCGCCAGCAGCCAAGTACAGGGGGACGAGCAGTACTTC
>many|TRBV12-5|TRBJ2-5|TRBD1
CASGWDRVGQETQYF
TGTGCTAGTGGTTGGGACAGGGTAGGACAAGAGACCCAGTACTTC
>-|TRBV20-1|TRBJ1-2|-
CSARPQGKGDYGYTF
TGCAGTGCTAGGCCCCAGGGTAAAGGGGACTATGGCTACACCTTC
>many|TRBV7-8|TRBJ2-4|-
CASSPRLAKNIQYF
TGTGCCAGCAGCCCACGACTAGCCAAAAACATTCAGTACTTC
>-|TRBV9|TRBJ2-3|-
CASSQRALRDTQYF
TGTGCCAGCAGCCAACGGGCCTTGAGGGATACGCAGTATTTT
>many|TRBV7-2|TRBJ2-5|-
CASSVAGQETQYF
TGTGCCAGCAGCGTGGCAGGGCAGGAGACCCAGTACTTC
>-|TRBV5-1|TRBJ2-3|-
CASSFDHRVADTQYF
TGCGCCAGCAGCTTCGACCACAGGGTCGCAGATACGCAGTATTTT
>-|TRBV11-2|TRBJ2-3|TRBD2
CASSPRGASGADTQYF
TGTGCCAGCAGCCCCCGCGGGGCTAGCGGCGCAGATACGCAGTATTTT
>many|TRBV7-6|TRBJ2-3|-
CASSLGLASTDTQYF
TGTGCCAGCAGCTTAGGGCTAGCGTCCACAGATACGCAGTATTTT
>-|TRBV3-1|TRBJ2-7|-
CASSTSEGEQYF
TGTGCCAGCAGCACCAGCGAGGGCGAGCAGTACTTC